Below are 14 T cell receptor beta chains sequenced from a single sample in a study of T-cell reconstitution after alpha-beta-depleted transplantation in children. The library targeted TCRbeta and was prepared with unique molecular identifiers. Via MiXCR, TCRdb re-called the PCR reads, giving one row per CDR3 protein. The sample records around 670,000 distinct CDR3 sequences, over 10% being singletons. Sample: PBMCs, taken before TCRalphabeta/CD19-depleted stem cell transplant. Receptors originate from a girl aged 2-10 years with congenital amegakaryocytic thrombocytopenia, due to receive a stem cell transplant.

This clonotype was recorded at least ten times. The CDR3: CASSVSPSLNEQYF. DNA for the CDR3: TGTGCCAGCAGCGTATCCCCTTCTTTGAACGAGCAGTACTTC. V and J are TRBV9 and TRBJ2-7; unclear D gene. Germline values: CDR1 SGDLS, CDR2 YYNGEE. CDR3 length: 14 amino acids. V shed 1 base and J shed 5 bases, with 13 bases lying between them.

This clonotype was detected a few times. The chain combines TRBV7-9 with TRBJ2-7, with a weak D call TRBD2 (6 bases). Germline V gene lookup returns CDR1 SEHNR and CDR2 FQNEAQ (reference sequence). The CDR3 covers 13 residues. Between the trimmed V and J ends, which lost 1 base and 7 bases, there was a span of 11 bases. CDR3 protein: CASSLDLAGEQYF. DNA of the CDR3: TGTGCCAGCAGCTTAGATTTGGCGGGGGAGCAGTACTTC.

Ten or more counts support this clonotype. This rearrangement joins TRBV7-9 to TRBJ2-1; 10 nucleotides match TRBD2. This CDR3 contains 14 residues. Germline lookup yields CDR1 SEHNR and CDR2 FQNEAQ (reference sequence). Losses at the gene ends were 5 bases for V and 5 bases for J; bases not matched to a gene: 3. CDR3 sequence (DNA): TGTGCCAGCAGCGGACTAGCGGATAACAATGAGCAGTTCTTC. Encoded protein: CASSGLADNNEQFF.

V is TRBV5-6 and J is TRBJ2-3; possibly TRBD1 for D (6 bases). CDR1 is SGHDT, CDR2 YYEEEE, per germline. V was clipped by 0 bases and J by 5 bases, with 10 bases between them. CDR3 size: 14 residues. The CDR3: CASSLVGGRDTQYF. The CDR3 coding sequence is TGTGCCAGCAGCTTGGTAGGGGGAAGAGATACGCAGTATTTT. Together with reference TRBV5-6 and TRBJ2-3, the CDR3 gives the full variable domain: DAGVTQSPTHLIKTRGQQVTLRCSPKSGHDTVSWYQQALGQGPQFIFQYYEEEERQRGNFPDRFSGHQFPNYSSELNVNALLLGDSALYLCASSLVGGRDTQYFGPGTRLTVL.

The chain combines TRBV4-1 with TRBJ1-5; weak D call: TRBD1 (6 bases). Germline V gene sequence: CDR1 MGHRA, CDR2 YSYEKL. Trimming took 1 base from V and 0 from J, leaving 16 bases between them. The CDR3 is 18 amino acids. CDR3 DNA sequence: TGCGCCAGCAGCCAAGCTCCCTTAGGGGGATATAGCAATCAGCCCCAGCATTTT. Its protein product is CASSQAPLGGYSNQPQHF.

The rearrangement joins TRBV11-2 to TRBJ2-7; a weak D match, TRBD1 (6 bases). Trimming removed 7 bases from V and 5 bases from J, with 15 bases in between. The CDR3 contains 13 residues. CDR1 and CDR2 from the germline V gene are SGHAT and FQNNGV. CDR3 amino acids: CASILQGTDEQYF. CDR3 nucleotides: TGTGCCAGCATCCTACAGGGTACGGACGAGCAGTACTTC.

There are many counts of this clonotype. The chain couples TRBV7-9 to TRBJ2-4; D is possibly TRBD1 (6 bases). This CDR3 is built from 13 residues. The germline V gene has CDR1 SEHNR and CDR2 FQNEAQ (reference sequence). Trimming pared 5 bases from V and 6 bases from J, leaving 11 bases between. CDR3 region: CASSLRDTNIQYF. The CDR3 DNA sequence: TGTGCCAGCAGCCTCAGGGACACAAACATTCAGTACTTC.

This clonotype was observed at least ten times. This sequence joins TRBV20-1 and TRBJ1-1, with D perhaps TRBD1 (5 bases). V was cut by 2 bases and J by 0 bases, with 13 bases left in between. This CDR3 has 15 residues. The germline V gene has CDR1 DFQATT and CDR2 SNEGSKA (reference sequence). The CDR3: CSARRVGGLNTEAFF. CDR3 nucleotides: TGCAGTGCTAGACGGGTGGGGGGATTGAACACTGAAGCTTTCTTT.

The table lists this clonotype with many counts. The chain carries TRBV5-1 and TRBJ2-1; D may be TRBD2 (6 bases). Deletions cut 6 bases from V and 7 bases from J, with 20 bases between. The CDR3 extends over 15 amino acids. CDR1 is SGHRS and CDR2 is YFSETQ in the germline V gene. CDR3 loop: CASNQWSGLYNEQFF. In DNA, the CDR3 is TGCGCCAGCAACCAATGGTCGGGACTCTATAATGAGCAGTTCTTC.

This clonotype was recorded at least ten times. This rearrangement joins TRBV20-1 to TRBJ2-3, with D hard to call. Deletions cut 0 bases from V and 6 bases from J, with 10 bases between. The CDR3 has 13 amino acids. CDR1 is DFQATT, CDR2 SNEGSKA, per germline (reference sequence). DNA for the CDR3: TGCAGTGCTAGAGAAACTGCCAGGGATACGCAGTATTTT. Amino acids: CSARETARDTQYF.

The chain couples TRBV20-1 to TRBJ2-3; 8 bases agree with TRBD2. V shed 6 bases, J shed 14 bases, and the junction held 28 bases outside the gene matches. The CDR3 runs to 17 residues. Germline CDR1 DFQATT, CDR2 SNEGSKA (reference sequence). CDR3 nucleotide sequence: TGCAGTGCCGAGTCCCCTCCGGGACTAGGACGTGGAGGGAAGCTGTATTTT. Encoded protein: CSAESPPGLGRGGKLYF.

This clonotype was counted at least ten times. The chain uses TRBV12-3 or TRBV12-4 and TRBJ2-7; 10 bases agree with TRBD2. The CDR3 contains 15 residues. V shed 3 bases, J shed 2 bases, and the junction held 4 bases outside the gene matches. CDR3 in amino acids: CASSFLAGVTYEQYF. The CDR3 region has the DNA TGTGCCAGCAGTTTTCTAGCGGGAGTCACCTACGAGCAGTACTTC.

This clonotype was recorded many times. The chain recombines TRBV20-1 with TRBJ2-1; 11 positions agree with TRBD2. With 3 bases clipped from V and 3 bases from J, the junction kept 7 bases outside the gene matches. CDR1 is DFQATT, CDR2 SNEGSKA, per germline (reference sequence). The length of the CDR3 is 16 residues. The CDR3 coding sequence is TGCAGTGCTAGCCCGATTAGCGGGAGGGTCTACAATGAGCAGTTCTTC. This encodes CSASPISGRVYNEQFF.

About this clonotype itself: This clone may be a read error of a much larger clone one base away. This rearrangement joins TRBV5-1 to TRBJ2-2, with D hard to call. The CDR3 extends over 15 amino acids. Germline V lookup: CDR1 SGHRS, CDR2 YFSETQ. V dropped 1 base and J dropped 7 bases, with 14 bases sitting between them. CDR3 protein: CASSLSLLIGGELFF. CDR3 in DNA: TGCGCCAGCAGCTTGTCTCTACTGATCGGCGGGGAGCTGTTTTTT. The full variable domain, in which reference TRBV5-1 and TRBJ2-2 provide the parts outside the CDR3, is KAGVTQTPRYLIKTRGQQVTLSCSPISGHRSVSWYQQTPGQGLQFLFEYFSETQRNKGNFPGRFSGRQFSNSRSEMNVSTLELGDSALYLCASSLSLLIGGELFFGEGSRLTVL.